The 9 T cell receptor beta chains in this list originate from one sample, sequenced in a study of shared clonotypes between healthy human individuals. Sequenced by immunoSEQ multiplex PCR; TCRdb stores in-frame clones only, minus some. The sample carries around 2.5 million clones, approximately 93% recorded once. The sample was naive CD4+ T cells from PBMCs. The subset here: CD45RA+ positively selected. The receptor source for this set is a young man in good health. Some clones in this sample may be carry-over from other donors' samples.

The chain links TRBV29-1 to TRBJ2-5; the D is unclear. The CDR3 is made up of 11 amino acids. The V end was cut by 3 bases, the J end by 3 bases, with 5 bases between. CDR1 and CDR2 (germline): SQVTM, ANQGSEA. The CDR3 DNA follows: TGCAGCGTTGACCCAGAAGAGACCCAGTACTTC. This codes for CSVDPEETQYF.

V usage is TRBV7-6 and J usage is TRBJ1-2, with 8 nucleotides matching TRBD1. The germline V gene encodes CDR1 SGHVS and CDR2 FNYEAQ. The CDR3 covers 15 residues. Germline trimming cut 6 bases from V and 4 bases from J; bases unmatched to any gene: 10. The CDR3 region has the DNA TGTGCCAGCAGTCCGACCGGGACAGGATTCTATGGCTACACCTTC. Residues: CASSPTGTGFYGYTF.

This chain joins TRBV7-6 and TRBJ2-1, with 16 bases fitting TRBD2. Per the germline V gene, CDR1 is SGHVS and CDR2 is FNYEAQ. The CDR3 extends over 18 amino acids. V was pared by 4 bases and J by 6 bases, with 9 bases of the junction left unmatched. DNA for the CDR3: TGTGCCAGCAGCTCCGGGACTAGCGGGAGGGAGGGTTTCAATGAGCAGTTCTTC. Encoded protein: CASSSGTSGREGFNEQFF.

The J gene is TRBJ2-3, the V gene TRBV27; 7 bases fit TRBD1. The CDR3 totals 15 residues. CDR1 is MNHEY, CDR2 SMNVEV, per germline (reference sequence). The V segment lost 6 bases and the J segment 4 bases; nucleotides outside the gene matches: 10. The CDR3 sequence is CASSKGTDRPDTQYF. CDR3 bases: TGTGCCAGCAGCAAAGGGACAGATCGCCCAGATACGCAGTATTTT.

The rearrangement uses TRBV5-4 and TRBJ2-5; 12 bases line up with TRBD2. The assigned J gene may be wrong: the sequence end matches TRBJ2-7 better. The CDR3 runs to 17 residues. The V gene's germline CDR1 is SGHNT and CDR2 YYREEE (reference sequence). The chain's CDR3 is CASSYGLAGTFQYEQYF. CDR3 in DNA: TGTGCCAGCAGCTACGGACTAGCGGGAACCTTCCAGTACGAGCAGTACTTC.

CDR3 nucleotide sequence: TGTGCCAGCAGCCAAGAATTGAGACTAGCGGGAGTAAATACGCAGTATTTT. It specifies CASSQELRLAGVNTQYF. The V call is TRBV4-2, the J call TRBJ2-3; 12 nucleotides align to TRBD2. Germline V gene data show CDR1 as LGHNA and CDR2 as YNFKEQ. The ends lost 0 bases at V and 7 bases at J; junction bases unmatched: 8. The CDR3 contains 17 residues.

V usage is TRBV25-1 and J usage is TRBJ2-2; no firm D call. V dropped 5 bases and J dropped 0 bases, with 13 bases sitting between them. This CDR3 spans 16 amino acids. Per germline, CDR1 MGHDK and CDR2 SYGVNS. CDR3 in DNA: TGTGCCAGCAGTCTCCTCGGGCCCTCGAACACCGGGGAGCTGTTTTTT. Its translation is CASSLLGPSNTGELFF.

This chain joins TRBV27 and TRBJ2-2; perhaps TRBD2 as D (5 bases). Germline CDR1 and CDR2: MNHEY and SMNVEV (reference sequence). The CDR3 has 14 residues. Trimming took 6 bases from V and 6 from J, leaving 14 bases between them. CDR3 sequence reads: CASSQMDWAGELFF. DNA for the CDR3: TGTGCCAGCAGCCAGATGGACTGGGCCGGGGAGCTGTTTTTT.

The CDR3 protein is CASSSRLAGGGDTQYF. The CDR3 nucleotides are TGTGCCAGCAGTTCCCGACTAGCGGGAGGTGGAGATACGCAGTATTTT. This chain connects TRBV28 to TRBJ2-3; 13 positions match TRBD2. V was pared by 4 bases and J by 5 bases, with 6 bases of the junction left unmatched. The CDR3 length is 16 residues. Germline assignment: CDR1 MDHEN and CDR2 SYDVKM. Full variable domain (missing parts from reference TRBV28 and TRBJ2-3): DVKVTQSSRYLVKRTGEKVFLECVQDMDHENMFWYRQDPGLGLRLIYFSYDVKMKEKGDIPEGYSVSREKKERFSLILESASTNQTSMYLCASSSRLAGGGDTQYFGPGTRLTVL.